The 20 T cell receptor delta chains listed next were all sequenced from one sample in a study of gamma-delta T cells after stem cell transplantation. TCRdb reran clone calling via CATT on the RT-PCR reads. The sample lists some 2,500 delta-chain clones, roughly 8.2% seen once, with 11% in the top ten. The sequencing input was gamma-delta T cells. These receptors were collected from a human donor. It is not recorded whose cells these are; they may come from a transplant donor.

This clone showed up just a few times. A read error is possible here, since a much larger clone lies one base away. This rearrangement joins TRDV2 to TRDJ1; TRDD3 aligns across 13 bases. Germline loops: CDR1 GEAIGNYY, CDR2 EKD. J lost 0 bases, V lost 0 bases, and 12 bases had no gene match. This CDR3 contains 20 residues. This CDR3 is CACDTVKTGGYAPYTDKLIF. The DNA for the CDR3 is TGTGCCTGTGACACCGTAAAGACTGGGGGATACGCACCATACACCGATAAACTCATCTTT.

With respect to this clone: Possible read error: a much larger clone is one base away. The rearrangement links TRDV2 to TRDJ1; TRDD3 aligns across 13 bases. Looked up from germline, CDR1 is GEAIGNYY and CDR2 is EKD. The CDR3 consists of 21 residues. The CDR3 coding sequence is TGTGCCTGTGACACTGTACTGGGGGATACGAGACTTTTGGGGGACACCGATAGACTCATCTTT. Amino acid sequence: CACDTVLGDTRLLGDTDRLIF.

This clone was found a few times. This may stem from a read error, because a much larger clone lies one nucleotide away. This chain uses TRDV2 with TRDJ1; 11 bases match TRDD3. With 1 base clipped from V and 10 bases from J, the junction kept 16 bases outside the gene matches. Germline assignment: CDR1 GEAIGNYY and CDR2 EKD. The CDR3 extends over 17 amino acids. The CDR3 DNA is TGTGCCTGTGACACTGTTGGTGGGGGATACGCTATGCGGTCACTCATCTTT. It encodes CACDTVGGGYAMRSLIF.

By frequency in the sample, this clone is medium-sized. The genes are TRDV2 and TRDJ1; weak D call: TRDD3 (6 bases). Germline V gene sequence: CDR1 GEAIGNYY, CDR2 EKD. The V gene lost 0 bases and the J gene lost 0 bases, with 10 bases spanning the gap. The CDR3 is 15 amino acids. The CDR3 DNA reads as TGTGCCTGTGACACCGTGGGGGCCGACACCGATAAACTCATCTTT. Its translation: CACDTVGADTDKLIF.

To note about this clone: A far larger clone is one base from this, pointing to a likely read error. The gene calls are TRDV2 and TRDJ3, with 8 bases matching TRDD3. Per the germline V gene, CDR1 is GEAIGNYY and CDR2 is EKD. The CDR3 covers 18 residues. The CDR3 DNA sequence: TGTGCCTGTGACACCGCTGGGGGAAGCTCCTGGGACGCCCGACAGATGTTTTTC. This encodes CACDTAGGSSWDARQMFF.

On this clone itself: A far larger clone is one base from this, pointing to a likely read error. The chain links TRDV2 to TRDJ1, with 13 bases lining up with TRDD3. Germline values: CDR1 GEAIGNYY, CDR2 EKD. CDR3 length: 22 amino acids. CDR3 in DNA: TGTGCCTGTGACAAGATGAAACTGGGGGATACGGAAGTCTCCCTGTACACCTATAAACTCATCTTT. Protein product: CACDKMKLGDTEVSLYTYKLIF.

A note on this clone: A far larger clone differs by one base, so this is likely a read error. The chain couples TRDV2 to TRDJ1; TRDD3 matches at 10 bases. There are 19 residues in the CDR3. With V trimmed by 5 bases and J by 3 bases, 20 bases remained unmatched. In germline, CDR1 is GEAIGNYY, CDR2 EKD. The CDR3 loop reads CACGTVGSTKGDTADKLIF. CDR3 DNA sequence: TGTGCCTGTGGCACAGTAGGGTCCACAAAGGGGGATACGGCCGATAAACTCATCTTT.

This clone was observed a handful of times. A much larger clonotype is one base distant, so this may be a read error. This CDR3 is also generated by other DNA sequences in the sample. CDR3 DNA sequence: TGTGCCTGTGACACCCTACCGTCAGTCGATGGGGGATACGGCTATACCGATAAACTCATCTTT. This encodes CACDTLPSVDGGYGYTDKLIF. The chain carries TRDV2 and TRDJ1, with 11 bases lining up with TRDD3. The CDR3 runs to 21 residues. J gave up 2 bases and V 0 bases, and 19 bases lay outside the gene matches. Germline V gene data show CDR1 as GEAIGNYY and CDR2 as EKD.

By share, this clone counts as medium-sized (0.01 to 0.1%). The J gene is TRDJ1, the V gene TRDV1, with a weak D call TRDD2 (6 bases). The V gene lost 1 base and the J gene lost 4 bases, with 22 bases spanning the gap. This CDR3 has 18 amino acids. CDR1 and CDR2 from the germline V gene are TSWWSYY and QGS. The CDR3 DNA follows: TGTGCTCTTGGGGAACACGCCTTCCCCCTCGTGATGGTCGATAAACTCATCTTT. The encoded protein is CALGEHAFPLVMVDKLIF.

The table lists this clone with a few counts. A far larger clone lies a single base away; this is likely a read error. Other DNA sequences from this sample encode an identical CDR3 as well. The chain couples TRDV2 to TRDJ1, with D maybe TRDD3 (6 bases). V dropped 3 bases and J dropped 2 bases, with 12 bases sitting between them. Looked up from germline, CDR1 is GEAIGNYY and CDR2 is EKD. This CDR3 spans 14 amino acids. The CDR3 loop is CACDRLGGTDKLIF. The CDR3 region has the DNA TGTGCCTGTGACCGACTGGGAGGGACCGATAAACTCATCTTT.

The V and J genes are TRDV3 and TRDJ1; 11 bases are shared with TRDD3. This CDR3 region has 19 residues. The V segment lost 1 base and the J segment 2 bases; nucleotides outside the gene matches: 18. The V gene's germline CDR1 is TVYSNPD and CDR2 GDNSRS (reference sequence). This chain's CDR3 is CAFNLGGFLLGDSTDKLIF. The CDR3 DNA reads TGTGCCTTTAACCTGGGCGGCTTCCTACTGGGGGATAGTACCGATAAACTCATCTTT.

Of note for this clone: A far larger clone lies a single base away; this is likely a read error. The chain uses TRDV2 and TRDJ1; TRDD3 matches 7 bases. The CDR3 totals 23 residues. Germline V CDR1 and CDR2: GEAIGNYY, EKD. The CDR3 protein is CACDTLVQGGLGIGGLNTDKLTF. The CDR3 DNA reads as TGTGCCTGTGACACTCTAGTTCAGGGCGGGCTGGGGATAGGTGGACTCAACACCGATAAACTCACCTTT.

This clone was observed a few times. At one end, the junction sequence differs from germline, possibly due to a read error. Here the CDR3 reads CARDTVGGGYTDKLIF. The DNA for the CDR3 is TGTGCCCGTGACACTGTGGGGGGGGGGTACACCGATAAACTCATCTTT. The chain links TRDV2 to TRDJ1; possible D gene TRDD3, 6 bases. There are 16 residues in the CDR3. The germline V gene has CDR1 GEAIGNYY and CDR2 EKD.

This clone was seen only a few times. A far larger clone lies a single base away; this is likely a read error. The rearrangement joins TRDV2 to TRDJ1; 7 bases are shared with TRDD3. Germline CDR1 GEAIGNYY, CDR2 EKD. CDR3 length: 17 residues. Germline trimming cut 3 bases from V and 0 bases from J; bases unmatched to any gene: 12. The CDR3, as DNA: TGTGCCTGTGACGCTCTGGGGGGCGGAGGTGACACCGATAAACTCATCTTT. As protein: CACDALGGGGDTDKLIF.

V usage is TRDV1 and J usage is TRDJ1; 10 nucleotides match TRDD3. The CDR3 sequence is 22 residues long. Germline V lookup: CDR1 TSWWSYY, CDR2 QGS. With V trimmed by 1 base and J by 0 bases, 20 bases remained unmatched. The CDR3 nucleotides read TGTGCTCTTGGGGAACGAATAGTTCCCTCGCAGAGTACTGGGGGATACACCGATAAACTCATCTTT. Its protein is CALGERIVPSQSTGGYTDKLIF.

This clone is deemed large. The chain uses TRDV2 and TRDJ1, with 9 bases fitting TRDD3. The V gene's germline CDR1 is GEAIGNYY and CDR2 EKD. Losses at the gene ends were 1 base for V and 0 bases for J; bases not matched to a gene: 11. The CDR3 length is 18 residues. CDR3 sequence reads: CACDTLLGDEKYTDKLIF. The CDR3 DNA reads as TGTGCCTGTGACACTCTGCTGGGGGATGAAAAATACACCGATAAACTCATCTTT.

Details on this clone: A far larger clone is only one base removed, so a read error is likely. The identical CDR3 is also encoded by other nucleotide sequences in the sample. The V gene is TRDV2, the J gene TRDJ1; possible D gene TRDD3, 5 bases. V was clipped by 3 bases and J by 4 bases, with 26 bases between them. The CDR3 spans 18 residues. Germline V lookup: CDR1 GEAIGNYY, CDR2 EKD. This CDR3 reads CACDPVLGEIGNGDKLIF. In nucleotides, the CDR3 is TGTGCCTGTGACCCGGTACTAGGGGAGATCGGGAACGGCGATAAACTCATCTTT.

As to this clone: A far larger clone is off by one base, so a read error is likely. This chain connects TRDV2 to TRDJ1; TRDD3 matches 8 bases. J lost 0 bases, V lost 0 bases, and 20 bases had no gene match. Germline values: CDR1 GEAIGNYY, CDR2 EKD. The CDR3 loop spans 21 amino acids. The CDR3 reads CACDTLGITGGSFGDTDKLIF. The CDR3 bases are TGTGCCTGTGACACCCTGGGGATTACTGGGGGTTCCTTTGGGGACACCGATAAACTCATCTTT.

Note on this clone: With only one base between it and a far larger clone, this is likely a read error. The V gene is TRDV2, the J gene TRDJ1; D is uncertain. Germline V CDR1 and CDR2: GEAIGNYY, EKD. This CDR3 comprises 18 residues. V dropped 0 bases and J dropped 0 bases, with 19 bases sitting between them. In nucleotides, the CDR3 is TGTGCCTGTGACACCGTTCTACATAAGGTGACATACACCGATAAACTCATCTTT. Translation: CACDTVLHKVTYTDKLIF.

Notes on this clone: The junction differs from germline at one of its ends, possibly a read error. The chain couples TRDV2 to TRDJ1, with 11 bases fitting TRDD3. There are 21 residues in the CDR3. Germline V gives CDR1 GEAIGNYY, CDR2 EKD. The CDR3 loop is CACDSLPSVDGGYGYTDKLIF. In DNA, the CDR3 is TGCGCCTGTGACTCCCTACCGTCAGTCGATGGGGGATACGGCTACACCGATAAACTCATCTTT.